Described below is a single T cell receptor beta chain sequence and its context. Its specificity is not known. One junction end disagrees with the germline gene, perhaps due to a read error. Other DNA sequences in the sample encode the same CDR3. Some clones are missing from TCRdb's copy, which holds only in-frame ones; the method was immunoSEQ multiplex PCR. This sample has 8,900 or so clones, with more than 65% found just once. CDR3 length: 13 residues. Germline V lookup: CDR1 SGHAT, CDR2 FQNNGV. Drawing of blood for sampling happened at baseline, at cycle 4 day 1, and at cycle 7 day 1. The entry originates in a study of OX40 agonist ivuxolimab in advanced cancers. About the study: Dose-escalation patients were diagnosed with hepatocellular carcinoma, melanoma, renal cell cancer or head and neck cancer. At 75% to 90% male, the cohort had a mean age of 60 years, ranging from 23 to 79. Whole-study results and caveats: No antigen was identified for the clonally expanded peripheral T cells.

The TCR was taken from an adult with an advanced solid tumor such as melanoma, head and neck, liver or kidney cancer. The material sequenced was CD4+ or CD8+ T cells sorted from blood, taken in a trial of the OX40 agonist ivuxolimab. This chain uses TRBV11-2 with TRBJ2-7; D gene unclear. The CDR3 here is CASSFTAPDEQYF. CDR3 in DNA: TGCGCCAGCAGCTTTACAGCCCCAGACGAGCAGTACTTC.